The present TCR beta chain was sequenced within a study of blood T cell repertoires in COVID-19. Study-level background: Samples taken during acute and convalescent COVID-19 were collected in the United States, Italy and Spain. Sources were T cells, B-cell-depleted T cells, or PBMCs; the material itself was cDNA or gDNA.

Per the study methods: Reference gene primer amplification gave nucleated cell count estimates. The method was immunoSEQ multiplex PCR; TCRdb's version includes in-frame clones alone and lacks a portion of them. That table gives V, J and clone size, and the DNA gave D and trimming. Here the sample spans about 120,000 clones, more than 85% being singletons. V gave up 6 bases and J gave up 4 bases, with 12 bases separating them. Per the germline V gene, CDR1 is MDHEN and CDR2 is SYDVKM. This CDR3 is built from 13 residues. The rearrangement links TRBV28 to TRBJ1-1; D remains unclear. The sequence was obtained from a human donor with acute or convalescent COVID-19. The donor label of this sample is uncertain. The sequenced sample consisted of peripheral blood. The CDR3, as DNA: TGTGCCAGCAGCTCCGGAGAAGGCACTGAAGCTTTCTTT. Translating it yields CASSSGEGTEAFF.